One T cell receptor beta chain is described in this entry. The antigen remains undetermined. An end of the junction does not agree with germline; a read error may underlie this. TCRbeta library construction was performed incorporating unique molecular identifiers. TCRdb ran MiXCR on the PCR reads and lists one entry per CDR3 protein. The sample lists 90,000 to 130,000 distinct CDR3 sequences, around 10% occurring once. In germline, CDR1 is LGHDT, CDR2 YNNKEL (reference sequence). This CDR3 has 17 amino acids. These data are taken from a study of T-cell reconstitution after alpha-beta-depleted transplantation in children. Study-wide points: Some patients' high day-60 TCRbeta diversity was traced to surviving recipient T cells and thymic progenitors.

The rearrangement joins TRBV3-1 to TRBJ2-3; TRBD2 might be the D (5 bases). Sequenced here: PBMCs, sampled before TCRalphabeta/CD19-depleted stem cell transplant. The TCR comes from a boy younger than 10 with acute lymphoblastic leukemia, due to receive a stem cell transplant. CDR3 nucleotides: TGTGCCAGCAGCCTGTGGACTGGCCCTCCCAACACAGATACGCATTATTTT. This gives the protein CASSLWTGPPNTDTHYF.